What follows are 23 T cell receptor beta chains derived from one specimen sequenced in a study of control samples from healthy donors and cancer patients. Assay: immunoSEQ multiplex PCR; the TCRdb copy retains only in-frame clones and omits some. The sample shows some 25,000 clones, more than 75% of them seen only once. The sequencing sample was made of PBMCs. The receptors derive from a man between 60 and 75 years old with colorectal cancer.

This chain joins TRBV2 and TRBJ1-1; D might be TRBD1 (5 bases). The CDR3 has 13 amino acids. The germline V and J ends were trimmed by 7 bases and 1 base, with 10 bases remaining between them. CDR1 and CDR2 (germline): SNHLY, FYNNEI. CDR3 nucleotide sequence: TGTGCCAGCAAGGGACCAGAGAACACTGAAGCTTTCTTT. It is translated as CASKGPENTEAFF.

The genes are TRBV5-4 and TRBJ2-3, with 8 bases aligning to TRBD2. V was clipped by 3 bases and J by 6 bases; unmatched bases: 6. Germline assignment: CDR1 SGHNT and CDR2 YYREEE (reference sequence). The length of the CDR3 is 14 residues. CDR3 in DNA: TGTGCCAGCAGCTCGGGACTAGGGGCCGATACGCAGTATTTT. This translates into CASSSGLGADTQYF.

CDR3 in amino acids: CASSQGELRDYGYTF. CDR3 DNA: TGTGCCAGCAGCCAGGGGGAGTTGAGGGACTATGGCTACACCTTC. V and J are TRBV5-4 and TRBJ1-2; TRBD1 agrees at 7 bases. There are 15 residues in the CDR3. The V gene end was trimmed by 4 bases and the J gene end by 3 bases; junction bases not matched to a gene: 9. Germline values: CDR1 SGHNT, CDR2 YYREEE (reference sequence).

J is TRBJ1-2 and V is TRBV5-1, with a possible D match to TRBD1 (5 bases). The V end was cut by 1 base, the J end by 2 bases, with 9 bases between. Per germline, CDR1 SGHRS and CDR2 YFSETQ. CDR3 length: 14 residues. The CDR3 DNA follows: TGCGCCAGCAGCTTGTGGGGCGAGAACTATGGCTACACCTTC. Translated, it gives CASSLWGENYGYTF.

The chain couples TRBV6-5 to TRBJ2-7; 9 bases match TRBD1. The CDR3 is made up of 13 amino acids. Germline V gene sequence: CDR1 MNHEY, CDR2 SVGAGI. The V gene end was trimmed by 6 bases and the J gene end by 5 bases; junction bases not matched to a gene: 5. The CDR3 loop reads CASRRTGDDEQYV. The DNA of the CDR3 is TGTGCCAGCAGGAGGACAGGGGATGACGAGCAGTACGTC.

V and J are TRBV3-1 (or the pseudogene TRBV3-2) and TRBJ1-1; 9 nucleotides match TRBD1. J lost 2 bases, V lost 2 bases, and 3 bases had no gene match. Germline V lookup: CDR1 LGHDT, CDR2 YNNKEL (reference sequence). The CDR3 runs 15 residues. CDR3 in amino acids: CASSQTGGANTEAFF. The CDR3 region has the DNA TGTGCCAGCAGCCAAACAGGGGGCGCAAACACTGAAGCTTTCTTT.

The chain is built from TRBV10-3 and TRBJ1-5, with D maybe TRBD1 (6 bases). Germline V lookup: CDR1 ENHRY, CDR2 SYGVKD. V lost 0 bases to trimming and J lost 7 bases, with 16 bases between them. This CDR3 contains 16 residues. The CDR3 region is CAISESSWRGDQPQHF. The CDR3 coding sequence is TGTGCCATCAGTGAGTCGAGTTGGAGGGGGGACCAGCCCCAGCATTTT.

In nucleotides, the CDR3 is TGTGCCAGCTCACCCCTCGAACATTATGGCTACACCTTC. Protein product: CASSPLEHYGYTF. The V gene is TRBV18, the J gene TRBJ1-2; D is unresolved. Germline V CDR1 and CDR2: KGHSH, LQKENI. V gave up 3 bases and J gave up 5 bases, with 10 bases separating them. The CDR3 runs 13 residues.

The table lists this clone with a few counts. The V gene is TRBV7-9, the J gene TRBJ1-5; the D gene is possibly TRBD1 (5 bases). The V and J ends lost 5 bases and 6 bases respectively, with 8 bases between them. Per germline, CDR1 SEHNR and CDR2 FQNEAQ (reference sequence). CDR3 length equals 12 residues. The CDR3 reads CASSLGPQPQHF. The CDR3 bases are TGTGCCAGCAGCCTGGGGCCTCAGCCCCAGCATTTT.

Here the CDR3 reads CASSVGLNSGNTIYF. CDR3 coding DNA: TGTGCCAGCAGCGTGGGACTGAACTCTGGAAACACCATATATTTT. V usage is TRBV6-5 and J usage is TRBJ1-3, with TRBD1 as a possible D gene (5 bases). This CDR3 contains 15 residues. V lost 6 bases to trimming and J lost 0 bases, with 12 bases between them. The germline CDR1 and CDR2 sequences are MNHEY and SVGAGI.

This chain joins TRBV5-1 and TRBJ1-1; a possible D gene is TRBD1 (5 bases). Germline-derived CDR1 and CDR2 are SGHRS and YFSETQ. The CDR3 is made up of 14 amino acids. The V gene lost 1 base and the J gene lost 3 bases, with 10 bases spanning the gap. For the CDR3, the DNA is TGCGCCAGCAGCTTGAAGGGGCGGGACACTGAAGCTTTCTTT. This codes for CASSLKGRDTEAFF.

The gene calls are TRBV5-1 and TRBJ2-2; 9 nucleotides match TRBD1. V lost 2 bases to trimming and J lost 7 bases; unmatched junction nucleotides: 6. Per germline, CDR1 SGHRS and CDR2 YFSETQ. The CDR3 has 15 residues. This CDR3 is CASSLEGQGVGELFF. In nucleotides, the CDR3 is TGCGCCAGCAGCTTAGAGGGACAGGGAGTCGGGGAGCTGTTTTTT. Drawing the rest from reference TRBV5-1 and TRBJ2-2, the complete variable domain is KAGVTQTPRYLIKTRGQQVTLSCSPISGHRSVSWYQQTPGQGLQFLFEYFSETQRNKGNFPGRFSGRQFSNSRSEMNVSTLELGDSALYLCASSLEGQGVGELFFGEGSRLTVL.

V gene TRBV6-4 combines with J gene TRBJ1-5; D is undetermined. Germline V lookup: CDR1 MRHNA, CDR2 SNTAGT. The CDR3 length is 13 residues. With 6 bases removed from V and 3 bases from J, the gap between germline ends came to 9 bases. The CDR3 reads CASSSEINQPQHF. The DNA of the CDR3 is TGTGCCAGCAGCAGTGAAATCAATCAGCCCCAGCATTTT.

The table lists this clone with a few counts. The rearrangement uses TRBV11-2 and TRBJ2-7; 8 bases fit TRBD1. This CDR3 has 15 residues. The junction had 6 bases not matched to a gene; V was cut back by 3 bases and J by 2 bases. The V gene's germline CDR1 is SGHAT and CDR2 FQNNGV. The CDR3 DNA reads TGTGCCAGCAGCTTTTCCGACAGGGGAGCCTACGAGCAGTACGTC. This translates into CASSFSDRGAYEQYV.

This clone has more than one count but fewer than ten. This chain connects TRBV20-1 to TRBJ1-2, with D uncertain. Per germline, CDR1 DFQATT and CDR2 SNEGSKA (reference sequence). Deletions cut 6 bases from V and 8 bases from J, with 13 bases between. The CDR3 spans 11 residues. The CDR3 nucleotides read TGCAGTGCGAATCCACAGCGCGGCTACACCTTC. It is translated as CSANPQRGYTF.

This chain connects TRBV7-9 to TRBJ1-2; D gene ambiguous. V was shortened by 1 base and J by 5 bases, with 14 bases between the two germline ends. The CDR3 length is 15 residues. CDR1 and CDR2 from the germline V gene are SEHNR and FQNEAQ (reference sequence). CDR3 loop: CASSLVLGPLYGYTF. CDR3 bases: TGTGCCAGCAGCTTAGTTTTAGGGCCATTATATGGCTACACCTTC.

Details on this clone: An end of the junction does not agree with germline; a read error may underlie this. This rearrangement joins TRBV29-1 to TRBJ2-1, with 8 bases identical to TRBD2. Germline V gives CDR1 SQVTM, CDR2 ANQGSEA. CDR3 size: 15 residues. CDR3: CSVEGAGGSYNEQFF. In DNA, the CDR3 is TGCAGCGTCGAAGGGGCGGGGGGATCCTACAATGAGCAGTTCTTC.

The V and J genes are TRBV4-2 and TRBJ2-5, with unresolved D. This CDR3 is built from 15 residues. V shed 0 bases and J shed 1 base, with 9 bases lying between them. The germline V gene has CDR1 LGHNA and CDR2 YNFKEQ. The CDR3, as DNA: TGTGCCAGCAGCCAAGAGTCGCGGAGCCAAGAGACCCAGTACTTC. Translating gives CASSQESRSQETQYF.

V gene TRBV30 combines with J gene TRBJ1-4; D is unclear. V lost 5 bases and J 5 bases, leaving 18 bases between the germline ends. The CDR3 length is 15 residues. From germline, CDR1 is GTSNPN and CDR2 SVGIG (reference sequence). The CDR3 loop reads CAWSLGARANEKLFF. For the CDR3, the DNA is TGTGCCTGGTCCCTTGGTGCGAGGGCGAATGAAAAACTGTTTTTT.

This clone was seen once. The V call is TRBV28, the J call TRBJ1-1; 8 bases align to TRBD1. Germline trimming cut 8 bases from V and 1 base from J; bases unmatched to any gene: 6. The germline V gene encodes CDR1 MDHEN and CDR2 SYDVKM. This CDR3 has 14 residues. The CDR3 sequence: CASPPGTGNTEAFF. CDR3 in DNA: TGTGCCAGCCCCCCCGGGACAGGGAACACTGAAGCTTTCTTT.

The chain is built from TRBV25-1 and TRBJ2-3; 8 nucleotides align to TRBD2. This CDR3 is 15 amino acids long. Per the germline V gene, CDR1 is MGHDK and CDR2 is SYGVNS. J lost 0 bases, V lost 4 bases, and 3 bases had no gene match. DNA for the CDR3: TGTGCCAGCAGTGCGAGCGGGGGTAGCACAGATACGCAGTATTTT. This codes for CASSASGGSTDTQYF. Based on the CDR3 plus reference TRBV25-1 and TRBJ2-3, the full variable domain is EADIYQTPRYLVIGTGKKITLECSQTMGHDKMYWYQQDPGMELHLIHYSYGVNSTEKGDLSSESTVSRIRTEHFPLTLESARPSHTSQYLCASSASGGSTDTQYFGPGTRLTVL.

This clone was counted a single time. The rearrangement joins TRBV12-3 or TRBV12-4 to TRBJ1-2; 8 nucleotides agree with TRBD1. Losses at the gene ends were 8 bases for V and 3 bases for J; bases not matched to a gene: 2. CDR3 length equals 12 residues. CDR3 bases: TGTGCCAGCGGACAGGGCGACTATGGCTACACCTTC. Translating it yields CASGQGDYGYTF.

This chain uses TRBV7-8 with TRBJ2-2; D possibly corresponds to TRBD1 (5 bases). CDR3 length: 18 amino acids. Germline loops: CDR1 SGHVS, CDR2 FQNEAQ. The V end lost 0 bases, the J end lost 2 bases, and 16 bases lay between the germline ends. DNA for the CDR3: TGTGCCAGCAGCTTAGCCATCTCGTGGCAGGGAAACACCGGGGAGCTGTTTTTT. Protein product: CASSLAISWQGNTGELFF.